This passage covers 3 T cell receptor beta chains from one sample sequenced in a study of monozygotic twins with inflammatory bowel disease. From the 5' RACE reads, TCRdb lists one entry per CDR3 protein and no DNA. The ten most abundant clones cover approximately 2.5% of a sample with under 200,000 distinct CDR3 sequences. The sample consisted of blood. Every receptor here comes from a human donor with ulcerative colitis or Crohn's disease, or a healthy co-twin of an affected twin (not recorded which).

V is TRBV12-3 or TRBV12-4 and J is TRBJ1-2. This CDR3 is 11 amino acids long. The CDR3 is CASSSGTGYTF.

The chain employs TRBV9 and TRBJ2-2; TCRdb designates TRBD2, a call that cannot be tested without DNA. The CDR3 extends over 17 amino acids. Per the germline V gene, CDR1 is SGDLS and CDR2 is YYNGEE. The CDR3 loop reads CASSVRRVSTNTGELFF.

This chain connects TRBV7-2 to TRBJ1-5; the TCRdb call, TRBD1, lacks DNA for checking. From germline, CDR1 is SGHTA and CDR2 FQGNSA. The CDR3 totals 15 residues. CDR3 region: CASSARSGGDQPQHF.